Following are 12 T cell receptor beta chains from one sample sequenced in a study of cytomegalovirus exposure and HLA in healthy donors. The PCR used 60 Vbeta and 13 Jbeta primers. Some clones are missing from TCRdb's copy, which holds only in-frame ones; the method was immunoSEQ multiplex PCR. The sample carries approximately 110,000 clones, approximately 84% recorded once. The sequencing sample was made of PBMCs. These receptors all stem from a man in his fifties or sixties in good health and CMV-seronegative.

This rearrangement joins TRBV7-3 to TRBJ1-2, with D maybe TRBD1 (6 bases). From germline, CDR1 is SGHTA and CDR2 FQGTGA. This CDR3 is built from 13 residues. Trimming took off 1 base at V and 9 bases at J, with 12 bases between the two ends. The DNA for the CDR3 is TGTGCCAGCAGCTTAAGAGGGGACATCAGCTACACCTTC. It translates to CASSLRGDISYTF.

This rearrangement joins TRBV5-6 to TRBJ2-7, with TRBD1 matching 8 bases. CDR1 and CDR2 from the germline V gene are SGHDT and YYEEEE. Trimming cost V 7 bases and J 5 bases; bases outside gene matches: 5. The CDR3 runs 12 residues. The CDR3 sequence: CASGQGSNEQYF. The CDR3 nucleotides read TGTGCCAGCGGACAGGGTAGCAACGAGCAGTACTTC.

The J gene is TRBJ2-7, the V gene TRBV7-2, with 11 bases identical to TRBD2. Germline V gene data show CDR1 as SGHTA and CDR2 as FQGNSA. This CDR3 is built from 16 residues. Losses at the gene ends were 1 base for V and 6 bases for J; bases not matched to a gene: 8. The CDR3 bases are TGTGCCAGCAGCTTAGTGGTGCGGACTAGCGGGCGCGAGCAGTACTTC. It yields the protein CASSLVVRTSGREQYF.

The chain recombines TRBV28 with TRBJ1-6, with a weak D call TRBD1 (6 bases). From germline, CDR1 is MDHEN and CDR2 SYDVKM. This CDR3 region has 15 residues. The ends were cut back, 5 bases at V and 7 bases at J, with 15 bases in the middle. CDR3 sequence: CASSRYRAINSPLHF. The CDR3 DNA follows: TGTGCCAGCAGTAGATACAGGGCCATCAATTCACCCCTCCACTTT.

The rearrangement links TRBV6-5 to TRBJ1-2, with 10 nucleotides matching TRBD1. Trimming cost V 5 bases and J 6 bases; bases outside gene matches: 3. The CDR3 totals 13 residues. Germline V gene data show CDR1 as MNHEY and CDR2 as SVGAGI. CDR3 nucleotides: TGTGCCAGCAGTACGACAGGGGGCAATGGCTACACCTTC. It codes for CASSTTGGNGYTF.

The rearrangement uses TRBV9 and TRBJ2-1, with 8 bases identical to TRBD2. This CDR3 region has 13 residues. Germline CDR1 and CDR2: SGDLS and YYNGEE. Trimming removed 1 base from V and 8 bases from J; junction bases left unmatched: 2. CDR3 DNA: TGTGCCAGCAGCGTAACTAGCGGCCATGAGCAGTTCTTC. Translating gives CASSVTSGHEQFF.

V usage is TRBV28 and J usage is TRBJ1-2; no definite D call. The CDR3 consists of 12 residues. The V gene's germline CDR1 is MDHEN and CDR2 SYDVKM. The V end lost 10 bases, the J end lost 6 bases, and 15 bases lay between the germline ends. The CDR3 sequence is CATQGSTHGYTF. The CDR3 bases are TGTGCCACCCAAGGGAGCACTCATGGCTACACCTTC.

The rearrangement uses TRBV19 and TRBJ1-3, with no clear D. The length of the CDR3 is 14 residues. Per the germline V gene, CDR1 is LNHDA and CDR2 is SQIVND (reference sequence). V was cut by 3 bases and J by 3 bases, with 9 bases left in between. Written as DNA, the CDR3 is TGTGCCAGTAGTATGGGCCAGCTTGGAAACACCATATATTTT. It specifies CASSMGQLGNTIYF.

The rearrangement links TRBV9 to TRBJ2-3, with a weak D call TRBD2 (6 bases). Germline CDR1 and CDR2: SGDLS and YYNGEE. Trimming removed 1 base from V and 0 bases from J, with 12 bases in between. The CDR3 runs 16 residues. The CDR3 DNA follows: TGTGCCAGCAGCGTACAGGCGGGGCTAAGCACAGATACGCAGTATTTT. Residues: CASSVQAGLSTDTQYF.

The chain links TRBV29-1 to TRBJ1-5, with D unclear. The V end was cut by 0 bases, the J end by 4 bases, with 10 bases between. Germline V gives CDR1 SQVTM, CDR2 ANQGSEA. The CDR3 is made up of 14 amino acids. Here the CDR3 reads CSVEDPDYNQPQHF. CDR3 sequence (DNA): TGCAGCGTTGAAGATCCGGACTATAATCAGCCCCAGCATTTT.

Written as DNA, the CDR3 is TGTGCCAGCAGTGCCTCGCGGGGGGCCACCGGGGAGCTGTTTTTT. This sequence encodes CASSASRGATGELFF. V is TRBV2 and J is TRBJ2-2; 8 bases line up with TRBD2. With V trimmed by 4 bases and J by 4 bases, 5 bases remained unmatched. The V gene's germline CDR1 is SNHLY and CDR2 FYNNEI. This CDR3 is built from 15 residues.

The J gene is TRBJ2-2, the V gene TRBV9, with 7 bases matching TRBD2. The CDR3 runs 14 residues. CDR1 is SGDLS and CDR2 is YYNGEE in the germline V gene. Trimming removed 1 base from V and 5 bases from J; junction bases left unmatched: 2. The DNA of the CDR3 is TGTGCCAGCAGCGTAATGGGGGGGACCGGGGAGCTGTTTTTT. Encoded protein: CASSVMGGTGELFF. Combining the CDR3 with reference TRBV9 and TRBJ2-2 gives the whole variable domain DSGVTQTPKHLITATGQRVTLRCSPRSGDLSVYWYQQSLDQGLQFLIQYYNGEERAKGNILERFSAQQFPDLHSELNLSSLELGDSALYFCASSVMGGTGELFFGEGSRLTVL.